This T cell receptor (beta chain) originates from a study of T cells after yellow fever vaccination. The CDR3 totals 12 residues. After removal of 6 bases from V and 7 bases from J, the junction contained 6 bases not matched to a gene. Looked up from germline, CDR1 is DFQATT and CDR2 is SNEGSKA (reference sequence). TCR cDNA was made by 5'RACE template switching, adding a universal primer site and UMIs. TCRdb reprocessed the 5' RACE reads with MiXCR, giving one entry per CDR3 protein. The sample carries over 85,000 distinct CDR3 sequences, around 9.8% recorded once. Study-level findings and limits: The booster saw the reappearance of most primary-vaccination clones (around 95% CD4, less than 90% CD8).

The origin of this receptor is a man younger than 35 who received the YFV17D yellow fever vaccine. The J gene is TRBJ1-5, the V gene TRBV20-1, with 7 bases matching TRBD1. The specimen was CD8+ T cells not binding an NS4B(214-222) dextramer, sorted from PBMCs, collected about 2 weeks after the first yellow fever vaccination. The CDR3 DNA is TGCAGTGCCCGACAGGGTATCCAGCCCCAGCATTTT. Encoded protein: CSARQGIQPQHF.